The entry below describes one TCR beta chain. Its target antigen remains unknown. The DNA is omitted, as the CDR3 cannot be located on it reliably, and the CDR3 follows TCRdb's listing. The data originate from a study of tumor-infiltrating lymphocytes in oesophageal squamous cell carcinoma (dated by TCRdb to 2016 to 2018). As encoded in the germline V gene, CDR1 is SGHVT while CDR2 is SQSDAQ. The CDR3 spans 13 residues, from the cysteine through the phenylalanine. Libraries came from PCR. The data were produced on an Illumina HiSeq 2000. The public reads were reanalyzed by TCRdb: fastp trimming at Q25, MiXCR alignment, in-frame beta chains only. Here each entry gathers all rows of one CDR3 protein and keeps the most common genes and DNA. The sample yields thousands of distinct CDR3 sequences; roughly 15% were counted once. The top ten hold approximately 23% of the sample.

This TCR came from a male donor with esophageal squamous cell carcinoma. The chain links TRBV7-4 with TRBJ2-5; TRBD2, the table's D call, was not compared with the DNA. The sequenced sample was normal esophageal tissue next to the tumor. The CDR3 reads CASSVGVGNEQDF.